Below are 12 T cell receptor beta chains sequenced from a single sample in a study of T-cell reconstitution after alpha-beta-depleted transplantation in children. During its preparation, the TCRbeta library received unique molecular identifiers. TCRdb redid the calling of the PCR reads with MiXCR, one entry per CDR3 protein. The sample has 140,000 or so distinct CDR3 sequences, around 10% seen once. The sample consisted of PBMCs, mostly from graft donor cells, taken 180 days after TCRalphabeta/CD19-depleted stem cell transplant. The receptors originated from a female patient aged 2-10 years who had a stem cell transplant for congenital amegakaryocytic thrombocytopenia, so the T cells may come from the graft donor.

This clonotype came up a few times. Just one base apart from a much larger clone, this may be a read error. This sequence joins TRBV20-1 and TRBJ2-3, with TRBD1 as a possible D gene (6 bases). CDR3 length equals 14 residues. Looked up from germline, CDR1 is DFQATT and CDR2 is SNEGSKA (reference sequence). V lost 6 bases to trimming and J lost 7 bases, with 20 bases between them. CDR3 protein: CSATDRRRTHTQYF. The CDR3 nucleotides are TGCAGTGCCACGGACAGAAGGCGGACACATACGCAGTATTTT.

This clonotype appeared many times. The V call is TRBV5-6, the J call TRBJ2-1; possible D gene TRBD1, 5 bases. In germline, CDR1 is SGHDT, CDR2 YYEEEE. The CDR3 runs 15 residues. V was clipped by 0 bases and J by 2 bases, with 9 bases between them. CDR3 region: CASSLVGRAYNEQFF. The DNA for the CDR3 is TGTGCCAGCAGCTTGGTGGGCAGGGCCTACAATGAGCAGTTCTTC. Complete variable domain (other parts from reference TRBV5-6 and TRBJ2-1): DAGVTQSPTHLIKTRGQQVTLRCSPKSGHDTVSWYQQALGQGPQFIFQYYEEEERQRGNFPDRFSGHQFPNYSSELNVNALLLGDSALYLCASSLVGRAYNEQFFGPGTRLTVL.

This clonotype was picked up many times. The chain uses TRBV28 and TRBJ2-4; D call uncertain. Germline CDR1 MDHEN, CDR2 SYDVKM. CDR3 length equals 15 residues. V was pared by 3 bases and J by 0 bases, with 9 bases between. The CDR3 loop is CASSLVGLAKNIQYF. CDR3 DNA: TGTGCCAGCAGTTTGGTAGGGCTAGCCAAAAACATTCAGTACTTC.

This clonotype occurred many times. The rearrangement links TRBV10-3 to TRBJ2-7; TRBD2 might be the D (6 bases). This CDR3 comprises 13 residues. Per germline, CDR1 ENHRY and CDR2 SYGVKD. The V gene lost 4 bases and the J gene lost 2 bases, with 9 bases spanning the gap. CDR3 coding DNA: TGTGCCATCAGTGCCCGACTAGCCTACGAGCAGTACTTC. It is translated as CAISARLAYEQYF.

At least ten counts were recorded for this clonotype. The chain carries TRBV21-1 and TRBJ1-1; no DNA check was done on the table's D call, TRBD1. TRBV21-1 is flagged as a pseudogene. The CDR3 covers 15 residues. CDR3 DNA sequence: TGTGCCAGCAACCCGGGACAGGGGTCTAACACTGAAGCTTTCTTT. Protein sequence: CASNPGQGSNTEAFF.

This clonotype was seen a few times. This chain connects TRBV18 to TRBJ2-1; D remains ambiguous. CDR1 is KGHSH and CDR2 is LQKENI in the germline V gene. The CDR3 spans 14 residues. The V end was cut by 5 bases, the J end by 2 bases, with 10 bases between. The CDR3 DNA reads as TGTGCCAGCTCAAATAAAAGGGCCTACAATGAGCAGTTCTTC. Protein: CASSNKRAYNEQFF.

This clonotype was counted ten times or more. The genes are TRBV20-1 and TRBJ2-3; 8 nucleotides line up with TRBD2. The germline gives CDR1 DFQATT, CDR2 SNEGSKA (reference sequence). J lost 5 bases, V lost 6 bases, and 10 bases had no gene match. This CDR3 has 14 amino acids. The CDR3, as DNA: TGCAGTGCCCCGGAGCGGGGGCACGGAGATACGCAGTATTTT. It encodes CSAPERGHGDTQYF.

At least ten counts were recorded for this clonotype. The chain links TRBV28 to TRBJ2-4; the D gene is possibly TRBD1 (6 bases). The CDR3 has 16 residues. The V and J ends lost 7 bases and 1 base respectively, with 17 bases between them. Germline CDR1 and CDR2: MDHEN and SYDVKM. CDR3 in DNA: TGTGCCAGCACCGGCCCTGATGGACAGGCCAAAAACATTCAGTACTTC. Translation: CASTGPDGQAKNIQYF.

This clonotype was seen many times. The rearrangement joins TRBV7-2 to TRBJ1-2, with unresolved D. Germline V lookup: CDR1 SGHTA, CDR2 FQGNSA. This CDR3 has 14 amino acids. Deletions cut 1 base from V and 7 bases from J, with 13 bases between. CDR3 bases: TGTGCCAGCAGCTTAGATTCTACGGGGTCTGGCTACACCTTC. Protein: CASSLDSTGSGYTF.

This clonotype was counted at least ten times. The gene calls are TRBV28 and TRBJ2-7; 8 bases align to TRBD1. The CDR3 has 15 amino acids. CDR1 is MDHEN and CDR2 is SYDVKM in the germline V gene. V was pared by 6 bases and J by 3 bases, with 10 bases of the junction left unmatched. This CDR3 reads CASSTTGDSLYEQYF. In nucleotides, the CDR3 is TGTGCCAGCAGCACGACAGGGGATTCTCTCTACGAGCAGTACTTC. Full variable domain (missing parts from reference TRBV28 and TRBJ2-7): DVKVTQSSRYLVKRTGEKVFLECVQDMDHENMFWYRQDPGLGLRLIYFSYDVKMKEKGDIPEGYSVSREKKERFSLILESASTNQTSMYLCASSTTGDSLYEQYFGPGTRLTVT.

This clonotype has a handful of counts. The CDR3 spells CASSQLSLVPGELFF. Written as DNA, the CDR3 is TGCGCCAGCAGCCAGCTAAGCCTGGTCCCCGGGGAGCTGTTTTTT. The chain uses TRBV4-1 and TRBJ2-2; D is ambiguous. The CDR3 runs to 15 residues. The V gene's germline CDR1 is MGHRA and CDR2 YSYEKL. The V end was cut by 3 bases, the J end by 6 bases, with 14 bases between.

This clonotype was observed at least ten times. The CDR3 region is CASSRDRGYGYTF. The DNA for the CDR3 is TGTGCCAGCAGCCGGGACAGGGGCTATGGCTACACCTTC. The V and J genes are TRBV6-1 and TRBJ1-2; 10 nucleotides agree with TRBD1. The V gene end was trimmed by 6 bases and the J gene end by 4 bases; junction bases not matched to a gene: 2. The CDR3 extends over 13 amino acids. The germline CDR1 and CDR2 sequences are MNHNS and SASEGT.